Below, 21 T cell receptor beta chains from the same sample are listed, as sequenced in a study of T cell responses to AZD1222 COVID-19 vaccine. This table comes from immunoSEQ multiplex PCR, and its TCRdb copy is limited to in-frame clones, with some not included. The sample records some 96,000 clones, around 89% being singletons. Specimen: peripheral blood, collected on day 0 of AZD1222 vaccination. These receptors were taken from an adult in good health.

V is TRBV19 and J is TRBJ2-1; D may match TRBD1 or TRBD2 (6 bases each). Germline CDR1 reads LNHDA; CDR2 reads SQIVND (reference sequence). Between the trimmed V and J ends, which lost 5 bases and 0 bases, there was a span of 14 bases. CDR3 length equals 16 residues. This CDR3 reads CASSFRGTYSYNEQFF. CDR3 in DNA: TGTGCCAGTAGTTTCCGGGGGACATACTCCTACAATGAGCAGTTCTTC. Combining the CDR3 with reference TRBV19 and TRBJ2-1 gives the whole variable domain DGGITQSPKYLFRKEGQNVTLSCEQNLNHDAMYWYRQDPGQGLRLIYYSQIVNDFQKGDIAEGYSVSREKKESFPLTVTSAQKNPTAFYLCASSFRGTYSYNEQFFGPGTRLTVL.

The chain has TRBV5-1 and TRBJ1-2; D call uncertain. Germline V gene sequence: CDR1 SGHRS, CDR2 YFSETQ. The CDR3 has 13 residues. V was shortened by 4 bases and J by 7 bases, with 14 bases between the two germline ends. The CDR3: CASSRDAEGGYTF. In DNA form, the CDR3 reads TGCGCCAGCAGCAGGGATGCTGAGGGTGGCTACACCTTC. The full variable domain, rest sourced from reference TRBV5-1 and TRBJ1-2, is KAGVTQTPRYLIKTRGQQVTLSCSPISGHRSVSWYQQTPGQGLQFLFEYFSETQRNKGNFPGRFSGRQFSNSRSEMNVSTLELGDSALYLCASSRDAEGGYTFGSGTRLTVV.

The chain has TRBV6-5 and TRBJ1-1; D remains unclear. The CDR3 has 11 amino acids. With 4 bases removed from V and 4 bases from J, the gap between germline ends came to 4 bases. Germline V gene lookup returns CDR1 MNHEY and CDR2 SVGAGI. The CDR3 reads CASSLGTEAFF. DNA of the CDR3: TGTGCCAGCAGTTTAGGCACTGAAGCTTTCTTT.

The chain links TRBV18 to TRBJ2-1; the D gene could be TRBD1 or TRBD2 (5 bases each). CDR1 is KGHSH and CDR2 is LQKENI in the germline V gene. Trimming pared 4 bases from V and 6 bases from J, leaving 16 bases between. The CDR3 length is 15 residues. The CDR3, as DNA: TGTGCCAGCTCACTGGGGGTAGCCGGATTCAATGAGCAGTTCTTC. Residues: CASSLGVAGFNEQFF.

This chain joins TRBV11-2 and TRBJ2-1; a possible D gene is TRBD2 (5 bases). The CDR3 spans 15 residues. Germline lookup yields CDR1 SGHAT and CDR2 FQNNGV. Between the trimmed V and J ends, which lost 2 bases and 0 bases, there was a span of 8 bases. In DNA, the CDR3 is TGTGCCAGCAGCTTAACGGGAACCTCCTACAATGAGCAGTTCTTC. Translation gives CASSLTGTSYNEQFF.

The sample holds a few counts of this clone. V usage is TRBV5-1 and J usage is TRBJ1-2; 9 bases line up with TRBD1. This CDR3 has 14 amino acids. The V gene end was trimmed by 5 bases and the J gene end by 8 bases; junction bases not matched to a gene: 10. CDR1 and CDR2 (germline): SGHRS, YFSETQ. The CDR3 DNA reads TGCGCCAGCAGTTTCGGGACAGGGAATAGCGGCTACACCTTC. Its protein product is CASSFGTGNSGYTF.

The J gene is TRBJ2-7, the V gene TRBV6-5, with D perhaps matching TRBD1 (6 bases). The CDR3 totals 14 residues. Germline CDR1 is MNHEY and CDR2 is SVGAGI. Between the trimmed V and J ends, which lost 6 bases and 0 bases, there was a span of 12 bases. CDR3 sequence reads: CASSRDIFSYEQYF. CDR3 DNA sequence: TGTGCCAGCAGCCGGGACATTTTCTCCTACGAGCAGTACTTC.

This chain connects TRBV15 to TRBJ2-7; 8 bases match TRBD2. CDR1 and CDR2 (germline): LNHNV, YYDKDF (reference sequence). This CDR3 region has 16 residues. The V and J ends lost 3 bases and 3 bases, in that order; junction bases with no gene match: 10. CDR3 nucleotide sequence: TGTGCCACCAGCAGTGACGTAGCGGGAACCTTCTACGAGCAGTACTTC. It encodes CATSSDVAGTFYEQYF.

This chain links TRBV6-5 with TRBJ1-3, with D perhaps TRBD1 (5 bases). This CDR3 contains 15 residues. Germline V gives CDR1 MNHEY, CDR2 SVGAGI. V lost 8 bases and J 0 bases, leaving 14 bases between the germline ends. The CDR3 loop reads CASGSTDISGNTIYF. The CDR3 coding sequence is TGTGCCAGCGGATCGACAGACATCTCTGGAAACACCATATATTTT.

Of note for this clone: In the same sample, other DNA sequences code for this CDR3. The chain carries TRBV6-5 and TRBJ1-1; perhaps TRBD1 as D (5 bases). This CDR3 has 13 residues. The V and J ends lost 6 bases and 0 bases respectively, with 8 bases between them. In germline, CDR1 is MNHEY, CDR2 SVGAGI. DNA of the CDR3: TGTGCCAGCAGCTCAGGGTTGAACACTGAAGCTTTCTTT. Translated, it gives CASSSGLNTEAFF.

This clone was picked up one time. CDR3 coding DNA: TGTGCCAGCAGTTCCCCGGCCGCGGGCGAAGAGACCCAGTACTTC. Its translation: CASSSPAAGEETQYF. The J gene is TRBJ2-5, the V gene TRBV27, with a weak D call TRBD2 (5 bases). The V and J ends lost 4 bases and 3 bases respectively, with 15 bases between them. The length of the CDR3 is 15 residues. Germline V gene data show CDR1 as MNHEY and CDR2 as SMNVEV (reference sequence).

The chain has TRBV2 and TRBJ1-1; D gene ambiguous. CDR1 and CDR2 from the germline V gene are SNHLY and FYNNEI. The V gene lost 3 bases and the J gene lost 0 bases, with 5 bases spanning the gap. The CDR3 has 13 amino acids. This CDR3 reads CASSDDMNTEAFF. The CDR3 DNA reads as TGTGCCAGCAGTGATGACATGAACACTGAAGCTTTCTTT.

V usage is TRBV28 and J usage is TRBJ1-2; D gene uncertain. CDR3 length: 11 amino acids. The ends were cut back, 6 bases at V and 3 bases at J, with 5 bases in the middle. Germline V lookup: CDR1 MDHEN, CDR2 SYDVKM. The CDR3 DNA follows: TGTGCCAGCAGCAATCACTATGGCTACACCTTC. This translates into CASSNHYGYTF.

The rearrangement links TRBV28 to TRBJ2-7; 9 bases fit TRBD2. Trimming at V came to 3 bases and at J to 9 bases, leaving 3 bases not matched to a gene. Looked up from germline, CDR1 is MDHEN and CDR2 is SYDVKM. The CDR3 spans 12 residues. This chain's CDR3 is CASSLQREVQYF. CDR3 nucleotide sequence: TGTGCCAGCAGTTTGCAGCGGGAGGTGCAGTACTTC.

This clone has just one count. The chain couples TRBV6-1 to TRBJ1-5; TRBD1 agrees at 10 bases. V lost 4 bases and J lost 7; bases outside the gene matches: 16. The CDR3 runs to 18 residues. The germline V gene encodes CDR1 MNHNS and CDR2 SASEGT. CDR3 coding DNA: TGTGCCAGCAGTGCCGGGAGCGGACAGGGGGGTTACGGGCAGCCCCAGCATTTT. Translated, it gives CASSAGSGQGGYGQPQHF.

The CDR3 loop is CASRTGGPTDTQYF. CDR3 DNA: TGTGCCAGCAGAACGGGAGGGCCAACAGATACGCAGTATTTT. The rearrangement joins TRBV6-6 to TRBJ2-3; 8 nucleotides line up with TRBD2. This CDR3 contains 14 residues. After removal of 6 bases from V and 3 bases from J, the junction contained 5 bases not matched to a gene. Germline V CDR1 and CDR2: MNHNY, SVGAGI (reference sequence).

The chain has TRBV11-2 and TRBJ2-3; TRBD2 agrees at 10 bases. CDR1 is SGHAT and CDR2 is FQNNGV in the germline V gene. The CDR3 runs 19 residues. The ends lost 4 bases at V and 8 bases at J; junction bases unmatched: 21. CDR3 sequence (DNA): TGTGCCAGCAGCTCAACTCATCCAGCGGGAGGGCCGAGGCAAGGTACGCAGTATTTT. It translates to CASSSTHPAGGPRQGTQYF.

The CDR3 reads CASSLGTGNGGNTIYF. The CDR3 DNA sequence: TGTGCCAGCAGCTTAGGGACAGGGAATGGTGGAAACACCATATATTTT. The chain combines TRBV7-9 with TRBJ1-3; 8 nucleotides line up with TRBD1. The CDR3 runs 16 residues. V trimming: 1 base; J trimming: 3 bases; junction bases outside the gene matches: 5. Germline V gene sequence: CDR1 SEHNR, CDR2 FQNEAQ (reference sequence).

J is TRBJ2-6 and V is TRBV5-4, with D possibly TRBD1 on 6 matching bases. V dropped 4 bases and J dropped 1 base, with 6 bases sitting between them. The V gene's germline CDR1 is SGHNT and CDR2 YYREEE (reference sequence). The CDR3 contains 14 residues. CDR3 loop: CASSDRSGANVLTF. In DNA form, the CDR3 reads TGTGCCAGCAGCGACAGGTCTGGGGCCAACGTCCTGACTTTC.

The chain carries TRBV6-5 and TRBJ2-3; tentative D call: TRBD1 (6 bases). Germline CDR1 and CDR2: MNHEY and SVGAGI. Between the trimmed V and J ends, which lost 7 bases and 0 bases, there was a span of 11 bases. The CDR3 contains 14 residues. The CDR3 sequence is CASTRQDSTDTQYF. In DNA form, the CDR3 reads TGTGCCAGCACGCGACAGGATAGCACAGATACGCAGTATTTT.

The chain joins TRBV7-9 to TRBJ1-5; the match to TRBD1 covers 7 bases. The length of the CDR3 is 16 residues. V shed 1 base, J shed 3 bases, and the junction held 6 bases outside the gene matches. Germline lookup yields CDR1 SEHNR and CDR2 FQNEAQ (reference sequence). CDR3 sequence (DNA): TGTGCCAGCAGCTTAGGAGGCGGGACAGCCAATCAGCCCCAGCATTTT. Translating gives CASSLGGGTANQPQHF.